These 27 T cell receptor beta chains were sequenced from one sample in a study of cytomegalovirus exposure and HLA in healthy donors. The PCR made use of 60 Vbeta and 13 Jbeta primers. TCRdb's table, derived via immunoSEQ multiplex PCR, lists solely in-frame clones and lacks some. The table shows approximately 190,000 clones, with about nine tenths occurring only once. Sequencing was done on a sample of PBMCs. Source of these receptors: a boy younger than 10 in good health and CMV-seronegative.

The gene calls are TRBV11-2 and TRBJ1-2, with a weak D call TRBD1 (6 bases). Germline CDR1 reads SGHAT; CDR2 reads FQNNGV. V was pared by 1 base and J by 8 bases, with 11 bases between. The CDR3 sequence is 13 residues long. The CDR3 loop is CASSLVAGVGYTF. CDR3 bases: TGTGCCAGCAGCTTAGTTGCAGGGGTCGGCTACACCTTC.

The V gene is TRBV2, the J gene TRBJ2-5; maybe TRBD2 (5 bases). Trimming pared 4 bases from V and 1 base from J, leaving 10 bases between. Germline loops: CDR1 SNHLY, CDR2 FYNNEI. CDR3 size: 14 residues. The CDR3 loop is CASSGEGPQETQYF. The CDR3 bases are TGTGCCAGCAGTGGAGAGGGCCCCCAAGAGACCCAGTACTTC.

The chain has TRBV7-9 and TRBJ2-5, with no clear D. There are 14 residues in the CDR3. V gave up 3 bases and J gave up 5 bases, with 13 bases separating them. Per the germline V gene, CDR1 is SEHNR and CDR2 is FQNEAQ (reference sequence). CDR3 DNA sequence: TGTGCCAGCAGCTTGAAATACGAGAGGGAGACCCAGTACTTC. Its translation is CASSLKYERETQYF.

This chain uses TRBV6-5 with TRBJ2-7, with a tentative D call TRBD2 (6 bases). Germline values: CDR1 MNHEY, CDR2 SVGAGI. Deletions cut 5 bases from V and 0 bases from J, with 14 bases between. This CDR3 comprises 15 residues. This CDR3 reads CASSNAGTASYEQYF. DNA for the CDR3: TGTGCCAGCAGTAATGCGGGGACGGCCTCCTACGAGCAGTACTTC.

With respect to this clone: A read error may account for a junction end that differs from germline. The CDR3 coding sequence is TGTGCCAGCAGCTTAGACCGAATCGGGGGGCTGTTTTTT. This codes for CASSLDRIGGLFF. The chain links TRBV13 to TRBJ2-2; tentative D call: TRBD2 (6 bases). In germline, CDR1 is PRHDT, CDR2 FYEKMQ (reference sequence). This CDR3 contains 13 residues.

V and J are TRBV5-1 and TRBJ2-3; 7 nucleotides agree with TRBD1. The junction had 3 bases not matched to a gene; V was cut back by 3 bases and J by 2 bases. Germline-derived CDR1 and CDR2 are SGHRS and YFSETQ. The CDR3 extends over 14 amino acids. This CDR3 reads CASSSGTVTDTQYF. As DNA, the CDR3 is TGCGCCAGCAGCTCCGGGACAGTCACAGATACGCAGTATTTT.

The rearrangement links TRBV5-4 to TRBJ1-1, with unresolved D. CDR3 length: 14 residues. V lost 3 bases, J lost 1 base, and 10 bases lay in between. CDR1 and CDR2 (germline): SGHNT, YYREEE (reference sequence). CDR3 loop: CASSSQNGNTEAFF. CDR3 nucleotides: TGTGCCAGCAGCTCACAGAACGGGAACACTGAAGCTTTCTTT.

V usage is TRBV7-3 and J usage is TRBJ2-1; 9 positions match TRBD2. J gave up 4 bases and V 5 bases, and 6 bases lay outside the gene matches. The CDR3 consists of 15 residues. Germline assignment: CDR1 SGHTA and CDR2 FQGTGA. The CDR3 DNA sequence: TGTGCCAGCAGCCCCTCTAGCGGGGCATACAATGAGCAGTTCTTC. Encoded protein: CASSPSSGAYNEQFF.

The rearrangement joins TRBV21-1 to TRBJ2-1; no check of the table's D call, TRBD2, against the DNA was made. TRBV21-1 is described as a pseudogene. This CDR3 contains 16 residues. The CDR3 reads CASSKVRGSSYNEQFF. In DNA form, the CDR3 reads TGTGCCAGCAGCAAAGTGAGAGGAAGCTCCTACAATGAGCAGTTCTTC.

The DNA for the CDR3 is TGTGCCACATCCGACAGGGGGCACGAGCAGTACTTC. Its translation: CATSDRGHEQYF. V is TRBV6-6 and J is TRBJ2-5, with TRBD1 identical over 10 bases. The J call may be wrong; the DNA end is better matched by TRBJ2-7. CDR3 size: 12 residues. Germline CDR1 is MNHNY and CDR2 is SVGAGI (reference sequence).

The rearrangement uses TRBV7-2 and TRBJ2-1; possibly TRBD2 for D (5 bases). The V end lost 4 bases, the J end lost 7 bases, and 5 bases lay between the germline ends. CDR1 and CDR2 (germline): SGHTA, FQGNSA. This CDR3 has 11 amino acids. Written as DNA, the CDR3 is TGTGCCAGCAGCTCGGGGAATGAGCAGTTCTTC. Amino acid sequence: CASSSGNEQFF.

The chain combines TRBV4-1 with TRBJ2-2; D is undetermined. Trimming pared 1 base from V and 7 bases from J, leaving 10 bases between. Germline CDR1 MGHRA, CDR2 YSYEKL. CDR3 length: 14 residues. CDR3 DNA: TGCGCCAGCAGCCAAGTCTTCGGTAACGGGGAGCTGTTTTTT. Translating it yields CASSQVFGNGELFF.

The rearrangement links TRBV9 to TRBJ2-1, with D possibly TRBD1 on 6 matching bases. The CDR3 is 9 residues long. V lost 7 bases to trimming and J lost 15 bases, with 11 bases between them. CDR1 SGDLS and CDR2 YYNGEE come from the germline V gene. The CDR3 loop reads CASGQPGFF. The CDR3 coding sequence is TGTGCCAGCGGACAGCCGGGGTTCTTC.

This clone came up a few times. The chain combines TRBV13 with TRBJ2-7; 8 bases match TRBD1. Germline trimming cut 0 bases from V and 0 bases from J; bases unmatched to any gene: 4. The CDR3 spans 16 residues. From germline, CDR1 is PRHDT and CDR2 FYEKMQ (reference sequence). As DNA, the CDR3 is TGTGCCAGCAGCTTAGGCCCAGGGACAGGCTCCTACGAGCAGTACTTC. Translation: CASSLGPGTGSYEQYF.

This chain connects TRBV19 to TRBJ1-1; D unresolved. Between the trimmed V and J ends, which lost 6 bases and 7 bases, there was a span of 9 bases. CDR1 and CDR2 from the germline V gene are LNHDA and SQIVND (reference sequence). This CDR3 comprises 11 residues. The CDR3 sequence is CASRSPIEAFF. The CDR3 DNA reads TGTGCCAGTAGGAGCCCCATTGAAGCTTTCTTT.

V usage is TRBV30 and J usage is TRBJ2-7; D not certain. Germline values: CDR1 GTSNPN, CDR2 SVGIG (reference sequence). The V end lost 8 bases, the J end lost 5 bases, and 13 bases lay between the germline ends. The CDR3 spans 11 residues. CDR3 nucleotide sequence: TGTGCCCAGAACCCATGTCACGAGCAGTACTTC. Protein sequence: CAQNPCHEQYF.

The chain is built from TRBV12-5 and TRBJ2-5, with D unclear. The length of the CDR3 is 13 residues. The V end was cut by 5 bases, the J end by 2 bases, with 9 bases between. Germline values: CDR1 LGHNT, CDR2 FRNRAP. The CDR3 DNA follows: TGTGCTAGTGGTGAAAGCTTTCAAGAGACCCAGTACTTC. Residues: CASGESFQETQYF.

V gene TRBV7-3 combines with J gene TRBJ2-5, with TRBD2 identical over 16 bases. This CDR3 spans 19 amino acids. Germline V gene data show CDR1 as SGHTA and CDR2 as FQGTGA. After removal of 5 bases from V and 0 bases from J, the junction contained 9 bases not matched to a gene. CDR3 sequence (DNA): TGTGCCAGCAGCCAAACGGGGACTAGCGGGAGGGTACACCAAGAGACCCAGTACTTC. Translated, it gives CASSQTGTSGRVHQETQYF.

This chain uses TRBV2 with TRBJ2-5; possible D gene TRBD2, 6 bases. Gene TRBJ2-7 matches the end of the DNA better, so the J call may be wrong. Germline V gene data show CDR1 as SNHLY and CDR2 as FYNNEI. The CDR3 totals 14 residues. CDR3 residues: CASSESGGVYEQYF. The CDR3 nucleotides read TGTGCCAGCAGTGAGAGTGGCGGGGTCTACGAGCAGTACTTC.

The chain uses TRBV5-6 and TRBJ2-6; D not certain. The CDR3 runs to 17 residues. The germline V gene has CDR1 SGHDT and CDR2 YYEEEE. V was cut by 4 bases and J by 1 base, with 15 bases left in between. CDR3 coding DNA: TGTGCCAGCAGCCCCATTAGTTATCCGTCTGGGGCCAACGTCCTGACTTTC. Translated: CASSPISYPSGANVLTF.

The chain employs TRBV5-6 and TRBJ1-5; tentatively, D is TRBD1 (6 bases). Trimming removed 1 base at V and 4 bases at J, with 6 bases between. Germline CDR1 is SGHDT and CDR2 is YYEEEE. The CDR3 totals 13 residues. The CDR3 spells CASSLRGNQPQHF. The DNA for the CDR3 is TGTGCCAGCAGCTTGAGGGGGAATCAGCCCCAGCATTTT.

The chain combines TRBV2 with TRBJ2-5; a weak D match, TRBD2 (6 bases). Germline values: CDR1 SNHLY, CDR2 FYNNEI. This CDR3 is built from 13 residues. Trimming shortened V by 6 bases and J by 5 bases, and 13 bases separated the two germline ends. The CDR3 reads CASRTGGMETQYF. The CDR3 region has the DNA TGTGCCAGCAGGACCGGGGGTATGGAGACCCAGTACTTC.

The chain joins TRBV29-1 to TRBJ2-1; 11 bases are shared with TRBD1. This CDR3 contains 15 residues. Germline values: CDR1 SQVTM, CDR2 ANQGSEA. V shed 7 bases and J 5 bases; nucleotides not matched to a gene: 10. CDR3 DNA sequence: TGCAGCGCTCCCAAGTGGGGACAGGGGGACAATGAGCAGTTCTTC. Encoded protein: CSAPKWGQGDNEQFF.

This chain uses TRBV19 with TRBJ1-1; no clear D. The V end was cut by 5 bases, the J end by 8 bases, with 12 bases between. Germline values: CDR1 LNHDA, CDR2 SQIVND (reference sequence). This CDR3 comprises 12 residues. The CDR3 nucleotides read TGTGCCAGTAGTTGGCGGGCTGGAGAAGCTTTCTTT. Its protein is CASSWRAGEAFF.

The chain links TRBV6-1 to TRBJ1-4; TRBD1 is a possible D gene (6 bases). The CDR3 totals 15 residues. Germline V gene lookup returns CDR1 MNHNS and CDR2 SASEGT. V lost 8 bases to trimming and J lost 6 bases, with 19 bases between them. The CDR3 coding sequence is TGTGCCAGCGACAACCCAGGGGCGCCCTATGAAAAACTGTTTTTT. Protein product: CASDNPGAPYEKLFF.

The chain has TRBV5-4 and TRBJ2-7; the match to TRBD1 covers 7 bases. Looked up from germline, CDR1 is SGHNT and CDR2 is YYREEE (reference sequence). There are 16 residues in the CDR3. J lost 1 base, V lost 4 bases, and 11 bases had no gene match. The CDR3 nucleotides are TGTGCCAGCAGCCCCACGACTCCGGGACAGTCCTACGAGCAGTACTTC. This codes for CASSPTTPGQSYEQYF.

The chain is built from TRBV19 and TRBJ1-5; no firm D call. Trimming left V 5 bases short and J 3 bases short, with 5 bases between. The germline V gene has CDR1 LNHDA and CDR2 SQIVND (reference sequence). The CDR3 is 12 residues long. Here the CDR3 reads CASSEANQPQHF. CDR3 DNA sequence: TGTGCCAGTAGTGAGGCCAATCAGCCCCAGCATTTT.